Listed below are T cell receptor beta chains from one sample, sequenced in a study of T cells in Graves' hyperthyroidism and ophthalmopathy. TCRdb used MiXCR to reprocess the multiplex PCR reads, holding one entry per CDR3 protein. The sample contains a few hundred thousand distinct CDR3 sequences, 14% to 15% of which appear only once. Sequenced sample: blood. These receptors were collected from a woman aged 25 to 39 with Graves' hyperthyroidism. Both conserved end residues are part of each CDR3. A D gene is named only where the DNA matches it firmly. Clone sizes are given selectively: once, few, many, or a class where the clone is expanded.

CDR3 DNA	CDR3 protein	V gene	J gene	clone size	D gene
TGTGCCTGGAGTCAGGGGGGGCGTTACGAGCAGTACTTC	CAWSQGGRYEQYF	TRBV30	TRBJ2-7	many	.
TGTGCCAGCAGTTTGGAGCGGGGGTCCTCCTACGAGCAGTACTTC	CASSLERGSSYEQYF	TRBV27	TRBJ2-7	many	TRBD2
TGTGCCAGCAGCTTTTACCGGGACCCAACGTTCGGTGAGCAGTTCTTC	CASSFYRDPTFGEQFF	TRBV5-4	TRBJ2-1	.	.
TGTGCCAGCAGTTTTTACACCGGGGAGCTGTTTTTT	CASSFYTGELFF	TRBV27	TRBJ2-2	few	.
TGTGCCAGCAGCGAAGCGGGGGCGGGGCAGTTCTTC	CASSEAGAGQFF	TRBV6-1	TRBJ2-1	.	TRBD2
TGTGCCAGCAGTCGGGACCTTCGGGGAGCCCGTCTGAACACTGAAGCTTTCTTT	CASSRDLRGARLNTEAFF	TRBV27	TRBJ1-1	once	.
TGTGCCAGCAGCCAAGAGACAGGGGGTATCAGCAATCAGCCCCAGCATTTT	CASSQETGGISNQPQHF	TRBV7-8	TRBJ1-5	few	TRBD1
TGTGCCAGCAGTTTGTTGTCTAGCGGGAGGGATACGCAGTATTTT	CASSLLSSGRDTQYF	TRBV12-3/TRBV12-4	TRBJ2-3	many	TRBD2
TGTGCCACCAGTGATTCTTCTGAAGCTTTCTTT	CATSDSSEAFF	TRBV24-1	TRBJ1-1	many	.
TGTGCCAGCAGCCGAAGAGGGACAGGGGGGTCCACAGATACGCAGTATTTT	CASSRRGTGGSTDTQYF	TRBV13	TRBJ2-3	many	TRBD1
TGCGCCAGCAGCCGAGGGCAGGGGGATGTGAGCATTCAGTACTTC	CASSRGQGDVSIQYF	TRBV5-1	TRBJ2-4	many	TRBD1
TGTGCCAGCAGTCATACGAACACTGAAGCTTTCTTT	CASSHTNTEAFF	TRBV12-3/TRBV12-4	TRBJ1-1	.	.
TGTGCCAGCAGGAAGCCGGTAGGGGGCAATCAGCCCCAGCATTTT	CASRKPVGGNQPQHF	TRBV12-3/TRBV12-4	TRBJ1-5	few	.
TGCGCCAGCAGCCCCCGGGGGACACGGAGCAATCAGCCCCAGCATTTT	CASSPRGTRSNQPQHF	TRBV4-1	TRBJ1-5	.	.
TGTGCCGCCGACTCGGGGCCGGGAGATACGCAGTATTTT	CAADSGPGDTQYF	TRBV10-3	TRBJ2-3	many	.
TGCAGTGCTAGAGTGGCAAGCGGGATCTACGAGCAGTACTTC	CSARVASGIYEQYF	TRBV20-1	TRBJ2-7	many	TRBD2
TGTGCCAGCAGCCAGATTGACAGGGGCCCCCAAGAGACCCAGTACTTC	CASSQIDRGPQETQYF	TRBV3-1	TRBJ2-5	many	TRBD1
TGTGCCACCAGTGATCCTTCCGCCGGATGGGACATTCAGTACTTC	CATSDPSAGWDIQYF	TRBV24-1	TRBJ2-4	few	.
TGTGCCAGCAGTTTAAGCGGGAGTGAGACCCAGTACTTC	CASSLSGSETQYF	TRBV28	TRBJ2-5	many	TRBD2
TGTGTCAGCAGGCCTCCCCAAGCTTCTGAGCAGTTCTTC	CVSRPPQASEQFF	TRBV6-1	TRBJ2-1	.	.
TGTGCCAGCAGCTTGTCTCACGGAGAGACCCAGTACTTC	CASSLSHGETQYF	TRBV5-5	TRBJ2-5	.	.
TGTGCCAGCAGTGACCCGGACAGTCAAGAGACCCAGTACTTC	CASSDPDSQETQYF	TRBV28	TRBJ2-5	many	.